These 9 T cell receptor beta chains were all obtained from the same sample, sequenced in a study of regulatory T cells in long-lasting Graves disease. Described time point: newly diagnosed GD, antithyroid drugs for less than 3 months. TCR sequences were obtained from RNA taken from PBMCs. Both iRepertoire HTBI primers and Arm-PCR of CDR3 regions were used to build the TCR beta libraries. TCRdb independently ran MiXCR on the multiplex PCR reads; one entry per CDR3 protein. There are about 440,000 distinct CDR3 sequences in the sample; about a sixth occur only once, and approximately 11% lies in the top ten. These data also formed part of another study, on T cells in Graves' hyperthyroidism and ophthalmopathy.

The sequenced sample was peripheral blood mononuclear cells (PBMCs), obtained at new diagnosis, from a patient treated with antithyroid drugs. The receptors here all came from a woman aged 30 to 39 with Graves disease.

This chain links TRBV7-9 with TRBJ2-2; TRBD2 agrees at 12 bases. The trim removed 8 bases at V and 2 bases at J, leaving 12 bases unmatched. The CDR3 totals 18 residues. The V gene's germline CDR1 is SEHNR and CDR2 FQNEAQ (reference sequence). The CDR3 DNA reads as TGTGCCAGCGTACCCCCTAGCGGGAGGGCCTTTAACACCGGGGAGCTGTTTTTT. Translating gives CASVPPSGRAFNTGELFF.

As to this clonotype: This may be a read error, as it is one base from a much larger clone. V is TRBV20-1 and J is TRBJ1-2, with D perhaps TRBD1 (6 bases). With 5 bases removed from V and 2 bases from J, the gap between germline ends came to 12 bases. CDR3 length: 13 residues. Germline V gene sequence: CDR1 DFQATT, CDR2 SNEGSKA (reference sequence). This CDR3 reads CSAGGWRNYGYTF. The CDR3 region has the DNA TGCAGTGCTGGGGGCTGGAGGAACTATGGCTACACCTTC.

This clonotype was detected many times. One end of the junction fails to match germline, which may point to a read error. The J gene is TRBJ2-1, the V gene TRBV12-3 or TRBV12-4; 14 bases map to TRBD2. There are 15 residues in the CDR3. This CDR3 reads CASSPGLAGVFDPSF. The DNA for the CDR3 is TGTGCCAGCAGCCCGGGACTAGCGGGAGTTTTTGATCCCAGCTTC.

This clonotype was counted at least ten times. This chain uses TRBV28 with TRBJ1-2, with a weak D call TRBD1 (6 bases). There are 14 residues in the CDR3. CDR1 MDHEN and CDR2 SYDVKM come from the germline V gene. Trimming took off 7 bases at V and 7 bases at J, with 19 bases between the two ends. DNA of the CDR3: TGTGCCAGCATCTCCGCCGCCGGGGGCTCTGGCTACACCTTC. It yields the protein CASISAAGGSGYTF.

At least ten counts were recorded for this clonotype. The chain is built from TRBV24-1 and TRBJ2-7; 8 bases agree with TRBD1. V shed 4 bases, J shed 7 bases, and the junction held 14 bases outside the gene matches. The CDR3 loop spans 16 amino acids. Germline V gene sequence: CDR1 KGHDR, CDR2 SFDVKD. CDR3 bases: TGTGCCACCAGTGAACCCGGACAGGGAAACCTCGAAGAGCAGTACTTC. This gives the protein CATSEPGQGNLEEQYF.

This clonotype has ten or more counts. This rearrangement joins TRBV6-1 to TRBJ1-5, with D unresolved. V was cut by 6 bases and J by 5 bases, with 11 bases left in between. The germline V gene has CDR1 MNHNS and CDR2 SASEGT. This CDR3 has 13 residues. The CDR3 nucleotides read TGTGCCAGCAGCTCCGGACGGGATCAGCCCCAGCATTTT. Protein product: CASSSGRDQPQHF.

Remarks on this clonotype: It may be a read error: a sequence one base away is much more abundant. The rearrangement uses TRBV6-5 and TRBJ1-5; D is uncertain. The germline gives CDR1 MNHEY, CDR2 SVGAGI. This CDR3 comprises 14 residues. CDR3 DNA: TGTGCCAGCAGTTTGAGACCGAGCACTCAGCCCCAGCATTTT. It codes for CASSLRPSTQPQHF.

The table lists this clonotype with many counts. The chain couples TRBV7-2 to TRBJ1-2, with D unresolved. The CDR3 consists of 14 residues. V was clipped by 0 bases and J by 6 bases, with 11 bases between them. In germline, CDR1 is SGHTA, CDR2 FQGNSA. In nucleotides, the CDR3 is TGTGCCAGCAGCTTAGCGCCTGCAGACGATGGCTACACCTTC. It yields the protein CASSLAPADDGYTF.

As concerns this clonotype: Since the CDR3 does not end with the conserved phenylalanine or tryptophan, this likely comes from a read error. The chain carries TRBV20-1 and TRBJ2-2; the D is unclear. Deletions cut 3 bases from V and 4 bases from J, with 12 bases between. CDR3 length: 14 residues. The germline CDR1 and CDR2 sequences are DFQATT and SNEGSKA (reference sequence). In DNA form, the CDR3 reads TGCAGTGCTAGGTGGGGTGCGAGCACCGGGGAGCTGTTTGTT. This encodes CSARWGASTGELFV.